This record concerns one T cell receptor beta chain sequence. This receptor's antigen is unknown. No quality values exist for individual bases; no much larger clone is one base distant. The immunoSEQ Assay, a bias-controlled multiplex PCR, was used to amplify TCRbeta CDR3 regions from genomic DNA. For the original study's pipeline: The number of nucleated cells in each sample was estimated by amplification of reference gene primers within the assay. To quantify the absolute abundance of each unique TCRbeta CDR3 rearrangement, sequence reads were collapsed and filtered. Productive Simpson clonality was computed per sample as the square root of Simpson's diversity index over productive rearrangements. This immuneACCESS table, as held by TCRdb, lists in-frame sequences with V and J called but not all clones. Of the missing ones, under half trace to an unresolved V gene in checked studies; the others have no known cause. The V and J calls and clone size were taken over from that table, and D and trimming were inferred from the DNA. The sample data list approximately 300,000 clones, and around nine tenths of these were observed just once. The top ten hold roughly 6.8% of the sample.

The data derive from a study of blood T cell repertoires in COVID-19 (TCRdb year 2020). For the study in its entirety: Collaborator samples came from the United States, Italy and Spain and covered acute and convalescent phases of COVID-19. The prospective study material was composed of cDNA or gDNA derived from T cells, B-cell-depleted T cells, or PBMCs. The dataset comprised deeply sampled blood TCRbeta repertoires from subjects exposed to, actively infected with, or recovered from COVID-19. A freely available public database, intended as a resource for researchers studying the immune response to SARS-CoV-2, is where the repertoires were released. The samples were drawn from the first 160 participants of the ongoing ImmuneRACE study and from some 1,300 subjects provided by 6 global collaborators. The sample metadata nearly always contained a de-identified subject ID, COVID-19 status, age in years and sex. Where available, HLA class I and class II types were obtained from metadata supplied by the sample provider rather than from assay-based typing.

The study at large found these results: The quantity of clinical and demographic metadata differed by source and by participant and was supplied without curation.

The CDR3 spans 14 residues, from the cysteine through the phenylalanine. Only the CDR3 DNA is retained, 42 bases long and in frame from the first base. CDR1 and CDR2 (SGDLS, YYNGEE) derive from the germline V gene. V loses 0 bases, J loses 5 bases, and the germline ends lie 9 bases apart. In Seattle, one collaborating source enrolled patients while the infection was active and tracked those patients longitudinally over the course of disease. Whole blood was collected in K2EDTA tubes by collaborating institutions according to the institutions' own protocols. For TCRbeta analysis, collaborators shipped samples as frozen whole blood, isolated PBMCs, or DNA extracted from either of those sample types.

The chain joins TRBV9 to TRBJ2-1, with no confidently assigned D gene. This receptor was identified in a woman aged 25 to 39 with COVID-19, enrolled during active disease. Material for sequencing was peripheral blood. CDR3 protein: CASSVDTSDNEQFF. DNA sequence: TGTGCCAGCAGCGTAGATACCTCGGACAATGAGCAGTTCTTC.